Each of the 29 T cell receptor beta chains below was sequenced from the same sample in a study of CD8 T cells in ankylosing spondylitis. TCRdb re-called the 5' RACE reads with MiXCR, one entry per CDR3 protein. The table has about 220,000 distinct CDR3 sequences, over 9.5% seen once. Sample: blood, either unsorted or a sorted T cell fraction (not recorded which). Receptor source: a male donor with ankylosing spondylitis or in good health (not recorded which).

This clonotype was detected many times. The rearrangement joins TRBV12-3 or TRBV12-4 to TRBJ2-6; unclear D gene. Deletions cut 2 bases from V and 13 bases from J, with 9 bases between. The CDR3 loop spans 12 amino acids. The CDR3 nucleotides read TGTGCCAGCAGTTTACGACCCGGGGTCCTGACTTTC. This sequence encodes CASSLRPGVLTF.

J is TRBJ2-2 and V is TRBV10-3, with 9 bases lining up with TRBD2. Trimming removed 0 bases from V and 4 bases from J; junction bases left unmatched: 12. Per the germline V gene, CDR1 is ENHRY and CDR2 is SYGVKD. There are 19 residues in the CDR3. In nucleotides, the CDR3 is TGTGCCATCAGTGAGTCGGTAGCGGGGGCCCTGAGTGCCACCGGGGAGCTGTTTTTT. This translates into CAISESVAGALSATGELFF.

This clonotype was recorded a few times. The gene calls are TRBV6-1 and TRBJ2-5; 8 bases agree with TRBD2. This CDR3 contains 14 residues. The junction had 5 bases not matched to a gene; V was cut back by 7 bases and J by 1 base. Germline V gene data show CDR1 as MNHNS and CDR2 as SASEGT. DNA for the CDR3: TGTGCCAGCATCACGGCGGGGGGCCAAGAGACCCAGTACTTC. Its protein product is CASITAGGQETQYF.

This chain uses TRBV28 with TRBJ2-1, with D tentatively TRBD2 (6 bases). The V gene lost 10 bases and the J gene lost 9 bases, with 13 bases spanning the gap. The CDR3 has 11 amino acids. Germline CDR1 is MDHEN and CDR2 is SYDVKM. For the CDR3, the DNA is TGTGCCATACTAGTGGGGGGTGAGCAGTTCTTC. This encodes CAILVGGEQFF.

J is TRBJ1-2 and V is TRBV12-3 or TRBV12-4; TRBD1 is a possible D gene (5 bases). CDR3 length: 15 amino acids. V was trimmed by 0 bases and J by 8 bases, leaving 16 bases between them. The CDR3 sequence is CASSLAGGRGWGYTF. The CDR3 DNA sequence: TGTGCCAGCAGTTTAGCAGGCGGGAGGGGCTGGGGCTACACCTTC.

The gene calls are TRBV3-1 and TRBJ2-1; TRBD1 matches 8 bases. Germline loops: CDR1 LGHDT, CDR2 YNNKEL (reference sequence). Trimming cost V 4 bases and J 8 bases; bases outside gene matches: 7. The CDR3 is 14 amino acids. The CDR3, as DNA: TGTGCCAGCAGCCCAGGGGGCGCAAGTCATGAGCAGTTCTTC. It encodes CASSPGGASHEQFF.

Only a few counts were recorded for this clonotype. The chain uses TRBV20-1 and TRBJ2-7; the D gene is possibly TRBD1 (5 bases). The CDR3 totals 13 residues. V dropped 4 bases and J dropped 4 bases, with 14 bases sitting between them. Germline V lookup: CDR1 DFQATT, CDR2 SNEGSKA (reference sequence). The CDR3 sequence is CSATSAGLYEQYF. CDR3 coding DNA: TGCAGTGCTACAAGCGCAGGGTTGTACGAGCAGTACTTC.

The V call is TRBV12-3 or TRBV12-4, the J call TRBJ1-2; 9 bases are shared with TRBD1. The junction had 7 bases not matched to a gene; V was cut back by 5 bases and J by 3 bases. CDR3 length equals 15 residues. CDR3 bases: TGTGCCAGCAGTACGACGGGACAGGGTCACTATGGCTACACCTTC. Its translation is CASSTTGQGHYGYTF.

The V gene is TRBV19, the J gene TRBJ1-5; no clear D. The germline V gene has CDR1 LNHDA and CDR2 SQIVND (reference sequence). The length of the CDR3 is 15 residues. The germline V and J ends were trimmed by 6 bases and 2 bases, with 14 bases remaining between them. CDR3 DNA sequence: TGTGCCAGTAGGGGAATCTCCTCAGGCAATCAGCCCCAGCATTTT. Encoded protein: CASRGISSGNQPQHF.

This clonotype was recorded many times. This chain uses TRBV12-3 or TRBV12-4 with TRBJ2-5, with D possibly TRBD2 on 6 matching bases. The V and J ends lost 6 bases and 4 bases respectively, with 15 bases between them. The CDR3 totals 14 residues. The CDR3 nucleotides read TGTGCCAGCAGCCGGGGGAGGTCGGGAGAGACCCAGTACTTC. It is translated as CASSRGRSGETQYF.

Many counts were recorded for this clonotype. This sequence joins TRBV5-1 and TRBJ1-1; D call uncertain. Germline CDR1 is SGHRS and CDR2 is YFSETQ. There are 15 residues in the CDR3. V was pared by 4 bases and J by 2 bases, with 15 bases between. Here the CDR3 reads CASSPATAPNTEAFF. DNA of the CDR3: TGCGCCAGCAGCCCGGCGACGGCGCCCAACACTGAAGCTTTCTTT.

This clonotype was seen repeatedly, ten times or more. This chain joins TRBV3-1 and TRBJ1-6; D call uncertain. The germline CDR1 and CDR2 sequences are LGHDT and YNNKEL (reference sequence). The CDR3 spans 14 residues. V was pared by 4 bases and J by 3 bases, with 7 bases between. The DNA for the CDR3 is TGTGCCAGCAGCCTTGAGGGCTATAATTCACCCCTCCACTTT. Protein sequence: CASSLEGYNSPLHF. The full variable domain, rest sourced from reference TRBV3-1 and TRBJ1-6, is DTAVSQTPKYLVTQMGNDKSIKCEQNLGHDTMYWYKQDSKKFLKIMFSYNNKELIINETVPNRFSPKSPDKAHLNLHINSLELGDSAVYFCASSLEGYNSPLHFGNGTRLTVT.

This clonotype occurred many times. The chain has TRBV20-1 and TRBJ2-1; 12 bases align to TRBD2. Germline CDR1 and CDR2: DFQATT and SNEGSKA (reference sequence). The ends lost 1 base at V and 4 bases at J; junction bases unmatched: 8. CDR3 length: 17 amino acids. The CDR3 DNA sequence: TGCAGTGCTAGAGTCCTAGCGGGGGGGCCACAGTACAATGAGCAGTTCTTC. This codes for CSARVLAGGPQYNEQFF.

This clonotype has at least ten counts. V and J are TRBV20-1 and TRBJ2-5; perhaps TRBD2 as D (5 bases). The germline V gene has CDR1 DFQATT and CDR2 SNEGSKA (reference sequence). CDR3 length: 13 amino acids. V was pared by 3 bases and J by 5 bases, with 13 bases between. This CDR3 reads CSASERTLETQYF. CDR3 DNA: TGCAGTGCTAGCGAAAGGACTTTGGAGACCCAGTACTTC.

The rearrangement joins TRBV20-1 to TRBJ2-7; D unresolved. The CDR3 length is 13 residues. The germline V and J ends were trimmed by 1 base and 4 bases, with 11 bases remaining between them. Germline CDR1 DFQATT, CDR2 SNEGSKA (reference sequence). The CDR3, as DNA: TGCAGTGCTAGAGGAGTAACCCCATACGAGCAGTACTTC. It codes for CSARGVTPYEQYF.

The CDR3 nucleotides are TGTGCCAGCGCCGCGGGGGGAACTTTTACGCAGTATTTT. It specifies CASAAGGTFTQYF. V is TRBV7-2 and J is TRBJ2-3; the match to TRBD2 covers 8 bases. The CDR3 has 13 amino acids. The V gene end was trimmed by 8 bases and the J gene end by 8 bases; junction bases not matched to a gene: 9. Germline-derived CDR1 and CDR2 are SGHTA and FQGNSA.

This clonotype showed up many times. The rearrangement links TRBV20-1 to TRBJ2-3; 15 bases are a match to TRBD2. The germline V gene encodes CDR1 DFQATT and CDR2 SNEGSKA (reference sequence). The trim removed 1 base at V and 0 bases at J, leaving 14 bases unmatched. The CDR3 loop spans 21 amino acids. The CDR3 sequence is CSARGVGLAGGRNPSTDTQYF. The CDR3 DNA is TGCAGTGCTAGAGGGGTCGGACTAGCGGGGGGGCGTAACCCTAGCACAGATACGCAGTATTTT.

This clonotype was picked up many times. The chain carries TRBV7-6 and TRBJ1-2; tentative D call: TRBD1 (5 bases). Germline V gives CDR1 SGHVS, CDR2 FNYEAQ. This CDR3 is 15 amino acids long. Trimming left V 1 base short and J 4 bases short, with 13 bases between. The CDR3 sequence: CASSLGRRGAYGYTF. CDR3 coding DNA: TGTGCCAGCAGCTTAGGACGGAGAGGGGCCTATGGCTACACCTTC. Together with reference TRBV7-6 and TRBJ1-2, the CDR3 gives the full variable domain: GAGVSQSPRYKVTKRGQDVALRCDPISGHVSLYWYRQALGQGPEFLTYFNYEAQQDKSGLPNDRFSAERPEGSISTLTIQRTEQRDSAMYRCASSLGRRGAYGYTFGSGTRLTVV.

The sample holds many counts of this clonotype. This chain uses TRBV12-3 or TRBV12-4 with TRBJ2-1; 10 nucleotides match TRBD2. This CDR3 comprises 16 residues. V gave up 6 bases and J gave up 2 bases; unmatched junction bases: 7. The chain's CDR3 is CASRRAGGRTYNEQFF. CDR3 DNA sequence: TGTGCCAGCAGGAGAGCGGGGGGGCGGACCTACAATGAGCAGTTCTTC.

The CDR3 reads CASSDRGRISYEQYF. DNA for the CDR3: TGTGCCAGCAGTGATAGGGGGCGGATCTCCTACGAGCAGTACTTC. This chain uses TRBV6-1 with TRBJ2-7; TRBD1 aligns across 7 bases. This CDR3 has 15 amino acids. CDR1 is MNHNS and CDR2 is SASEGT in the germline V gene. The ends lost 3 bases at V and 0 bases at J; junction bases unmatched: 5.

Note on this clonotype: Given a much more abundant clone one base away, this may be a read error. The chain employs TRBV28 and TRBJ1-4; D may be TRBD1 (5 bases). This CDR3 region has 18 residues. Germline-derived CDR1 and CDR2 are MDHEN and SYDVKM. V lost 4 bases, J lost 3 bases, and 21 bases lay in between. This CDR3 is CASSSLHPEQGANEKLFF. The CDR3 nucleotides are TGTGCCAGCAGTTCCCTTCACCCAGAACAAGGGGCTAATGAAAAACTGTTTTTT. Using reference TRBV28 and TRBJ1-4 for the parts outside the CDR3, the full variable domain is DVKVTQSSRYLVKRTGEKVFLECVQDMDHENMFWYRQDPGLGLRLIYFSYDVKMKEKGDIPEGYSVSREKKERFSLILESASTNQTSMYLCASSSLHPEQGANEKLFFGSGTQLSVL.

This sequence joins TRBV7-6 and TRBJ2-3; TRBD2 matches at 7 bases. Germline loops: CDR1 SGHVS, CDR2 FNYEAQ. The CDR3 loop spans 15 amino acids. The CDR3 spells CVRSRSGSGADTQYF. The CDR3 bases are TGTGTCAGGAGCCGTAGCGGGTCAGGCGCAGATACGCAGTATTTT. Together with reference TRBV7-6 and TRBJ2-3, the CDR3 gives the full variable domain: GAGVSQSPRYKVTKRGQDVALRCDPISGHVSLYWYRQALGQGPEFLTYFNYEAQQDKSGLPNDRFSAERPEGSISTLTIQRTEQRDSAMYRCVRSRSGSGADTQYFGPGTRLTVL.

This clonotype was seen ten or more times. V is TRBV7-8 and J is TRBJ2-7, with TRBD1 as a possible D gene (5 bases). From germline, CDR1 is SGHVS and CDR2 FQNEAQ. V lost 0 bases and J lost 5, with 11 bases in between. CDR3 length: 14 amino acids. CDR3 sequence reads: CASSLAPGSNEQYF. Here the CDR3 DNA reads TGTGCCAGCAGCTTAGCTCCAGGGTCCAACGAGCAGTACTTC.

The rearrangement joins TRBV4-2 to TRBJ2-7; D call uncertain. There are 13 residues in the CDR3. Germline V gene lookup returns CDR1 LGHNA and CDR2 YNFKEQ. The V end was cut by 4 bases, the J end by 4 bases, with 11 bases between. The chain's CDR3 is CASSPSDRYEQYF. DNA for the CDR3: TGTGCCAGCAGCCCCTCGGATCGATACGAGCAGTACTTC.

Ten or more counts support this clonotype. The chain links TRBV5-1 to TRBJ1-1; D ambiguous. Trimming took off 0 bases at V and 1 base at J, with 7 bases between the two ends. Germline V gene data show CDR1 as SGHRS and CDR2 as YFSETQ. The CDR3 loop spans 14 amino acids. CDR3: CASSLEVSNTEAFF. The CDR3 nucleotides read TGCGCCAGCAGCTTGGAGGTCTCGAACACTGAAGCTTTCTTT.

This clonotype was recorded at least ten times. The rearrangement links TRBV29-1 to TRBJ2-6; TRBD2 might be the D (5 bases). Trimming removed 0 bases from V and 2 bases from J, with 11 bases in between. CDR1 is SQVTM, CDR2 ANQGSEA, per germline. CDR3 size: 16 residues. The CDR3 nucleotides are TGCAGCGTTGAAGACCGGGGTGGGACTGGGGCCAACGTCCTGACTTTC. Amino acids: CSVEDRGGTGANVLTF.

This clonotype has at least ten counts. J is TRBJ2-7 and V is TRBV7-2; D gene uncertain. Trimming left V 3 bases short and J 0 bases short, with 6 bases between. Germline V lookup: CDR1 SGHTA, CDR2 FQGNSA. The CDR3 has 13 amino acids. CDR3 sequence: CASSFSYSYEQYF. The CDR3 region has the DNA TGTGCCAGCAGCTTCTCATACTCCTACGAGCAGTACTTC.

This clonotype was seen at least ten times. CDR3 sequence reads: CASSPSASGGLNTGELFF. In DNA, the CDR3 is TGTGCCAGCTCACCATCGGCCAGCGGGGGGCTTAACACCGGGGAGCTGTTTTTT. The chain carries TRBV18 and TRBJ2-2, with 9 bases that match TRBD2. CDR3 length equals 18 residues. Germline values: CDR1 KGHSH, CDR2 LQKENI. J gave up 2 bases and V 2 bases, and 9 bases lay outside the gene matches.

At least ten counts were recorded for this clonotype. This sequence joins TRBV5-1 and TRBJ1-4, with 7 bases matching TRBD1. The CDR3 is made up of 15 amino acids. Germline V gene sequence: CDR1 SGHRS, CDR2 YFSETQ. J was trimmed by 6 bases and V by 3 bases; bases with no gene match: 8. This CDR3 is CASSSLQGRHEKLFF. CDR3 DNA sequence: TGCGCCAGCAGCTCCTTACAGGGGCGACATGAAAAACTGTTTTTT.